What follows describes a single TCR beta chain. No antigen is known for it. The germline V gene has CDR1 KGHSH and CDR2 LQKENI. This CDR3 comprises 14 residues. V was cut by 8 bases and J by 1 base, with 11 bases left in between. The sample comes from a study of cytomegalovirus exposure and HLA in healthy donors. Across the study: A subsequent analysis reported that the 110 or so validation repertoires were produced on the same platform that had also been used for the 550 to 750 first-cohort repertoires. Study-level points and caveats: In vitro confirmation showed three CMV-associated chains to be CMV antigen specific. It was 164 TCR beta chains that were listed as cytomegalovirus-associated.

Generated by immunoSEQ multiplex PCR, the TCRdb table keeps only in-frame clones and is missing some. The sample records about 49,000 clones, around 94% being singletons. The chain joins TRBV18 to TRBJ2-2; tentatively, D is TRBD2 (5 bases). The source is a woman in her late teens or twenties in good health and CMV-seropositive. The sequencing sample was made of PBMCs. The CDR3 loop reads CASAKGGNTGELFF. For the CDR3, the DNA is TGTGCCAGCGCTAAAGGAGGGAACACCGGGGAGCTGTTTTTT.